The TCR beta chain described here comes from a study of Ad26.COV2.S vaccination and SARS-CoV-2 variants. Only in-frame clones appear in the TCRdb table, and some are missing; sequencing was by immunoSEQ multiplex PCR. The table lists around 300,000 clones, 75% to 90% of them singletons. Specified treatment: 19 received Ad26.COV2.S at low or high dose, single or two shots; roughly five received placebo; per-sample allocation not given. Day 63 following the first vaccine or placebo injection was when the samples were taken. Germline V gives CDR1 SGHRS, CDR2 YFSETQ. Trimming stripped 4 bases from V and 5 bases from J, with 12 bases between. This CDR3 spans 14 amino acids.

This TCR derives from a person between 18 and 60 years old who received the Ad26.COV2.S COVID-19 vaccine or a placebo. The sample here was peripheral blood, taken in a trial of Ad26.COV2.S vaccine versus placebo. The chain couples TRBV5-1 to TRBJ2-2; TRBD2 is a possible D gene (6 bases). This CDR3 is CASSPTGDTGELFF. The DNA for the CDR3 is TGCGCCAGCAGCCCCACGGGGGATACCGGGGAGCTGTTTTTT. Full variable domain (remainder filled in from reference TRBV5-1 and TRBJ2-2): KAGVTQTPRYLIKTRGQQVTLSCSPISGHRSVSWYQQTPGQGLQFLFEYFSETQRNKGNFPGRFSGRQFSNSRSEMNVSTLELGDSALYLCASSPTGDTGELFFGEGSRLTVL.